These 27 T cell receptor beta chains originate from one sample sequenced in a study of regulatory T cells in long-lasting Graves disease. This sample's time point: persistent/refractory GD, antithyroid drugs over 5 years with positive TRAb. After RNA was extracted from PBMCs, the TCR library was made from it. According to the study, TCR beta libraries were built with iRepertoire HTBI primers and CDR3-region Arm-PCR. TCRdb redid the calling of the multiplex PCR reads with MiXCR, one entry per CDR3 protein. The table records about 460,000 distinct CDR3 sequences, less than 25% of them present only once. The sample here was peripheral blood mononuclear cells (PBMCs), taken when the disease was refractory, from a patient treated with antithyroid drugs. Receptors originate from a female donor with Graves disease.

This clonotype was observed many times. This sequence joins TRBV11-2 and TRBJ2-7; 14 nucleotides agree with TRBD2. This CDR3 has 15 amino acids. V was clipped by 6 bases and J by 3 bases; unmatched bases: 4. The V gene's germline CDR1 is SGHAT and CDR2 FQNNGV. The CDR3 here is CASRTSGRADYEQYF. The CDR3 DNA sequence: TGTGCCAGCAGGACTAGCGGGAGGGCCGACTACGAGCAGTACTTC.

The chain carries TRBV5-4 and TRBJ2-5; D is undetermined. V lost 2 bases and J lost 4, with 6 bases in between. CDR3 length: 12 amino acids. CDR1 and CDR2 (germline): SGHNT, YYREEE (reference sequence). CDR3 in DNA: TGTGCCAGCAGCTTATTCCGAGAGACCCAGTACTTC. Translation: CASSLFRETQYF.

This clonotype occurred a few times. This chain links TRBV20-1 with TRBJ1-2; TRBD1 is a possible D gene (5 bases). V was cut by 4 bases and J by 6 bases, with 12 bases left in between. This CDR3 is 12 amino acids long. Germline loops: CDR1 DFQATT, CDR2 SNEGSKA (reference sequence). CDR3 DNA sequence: TGCAGTGCTATACAGGTCGAAGATGGCTACACCTTC. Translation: CSAIQVEDGYTF.

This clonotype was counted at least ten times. The CDR3: CASRTGQGGYTF. The DNA for the CDR3 is TGTGCCAGCAGGACCGGACAGGGCGGCTACACCTTC. The chain links TRBV6-1 to TRBJ1-2; 8 positions agree with TRBD1. The CDR3 consists of 12 residues. CDR1 and CDR2 (germline): MNHNS, SASEGT. V lost 6 bases, J lost 8 bases, and 5 bases stayed unmatched.

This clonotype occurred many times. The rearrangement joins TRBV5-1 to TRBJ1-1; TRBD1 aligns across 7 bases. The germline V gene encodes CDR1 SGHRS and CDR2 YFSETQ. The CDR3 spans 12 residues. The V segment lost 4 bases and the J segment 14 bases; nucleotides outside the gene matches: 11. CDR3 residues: CASSPGQAINFF. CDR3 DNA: TGCGCCAGCAGCCCTGGACAGGCTATCAACTTCTTT.

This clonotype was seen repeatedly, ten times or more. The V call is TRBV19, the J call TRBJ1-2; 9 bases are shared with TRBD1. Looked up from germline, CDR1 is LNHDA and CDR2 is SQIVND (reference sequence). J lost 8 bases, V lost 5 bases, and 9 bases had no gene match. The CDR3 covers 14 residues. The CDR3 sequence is CASSSPGTGKGYTF. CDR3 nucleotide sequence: TGTGCCAGTAGTTCGCCCGGGACAGGGAAGGGCTACACCTTC.

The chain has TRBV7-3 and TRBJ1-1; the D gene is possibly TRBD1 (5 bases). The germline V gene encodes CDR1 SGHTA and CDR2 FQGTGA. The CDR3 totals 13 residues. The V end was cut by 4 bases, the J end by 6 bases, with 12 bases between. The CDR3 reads CASSSRDGSEAFF. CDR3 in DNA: TGTGCCAGCAGCTCCCGGGACGGTTCTGAAGCTTTCTTT.

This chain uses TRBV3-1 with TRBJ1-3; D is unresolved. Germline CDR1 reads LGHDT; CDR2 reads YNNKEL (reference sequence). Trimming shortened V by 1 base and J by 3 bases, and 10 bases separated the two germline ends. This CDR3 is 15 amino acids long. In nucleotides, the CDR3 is TGTGCCAGCAGCCAAGGAAGTGGATATGGAAACACCATATATTTT. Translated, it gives CASSQGSGYGNTIYF.

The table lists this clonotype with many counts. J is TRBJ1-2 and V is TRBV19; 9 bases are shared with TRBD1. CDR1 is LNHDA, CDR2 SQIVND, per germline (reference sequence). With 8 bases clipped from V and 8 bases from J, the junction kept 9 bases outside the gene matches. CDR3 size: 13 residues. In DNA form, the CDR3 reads TGTGCCAGTGAGCCCGGGACAGGGAAAGGCTACACCTTC. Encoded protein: CASEPGTGKGYTF.

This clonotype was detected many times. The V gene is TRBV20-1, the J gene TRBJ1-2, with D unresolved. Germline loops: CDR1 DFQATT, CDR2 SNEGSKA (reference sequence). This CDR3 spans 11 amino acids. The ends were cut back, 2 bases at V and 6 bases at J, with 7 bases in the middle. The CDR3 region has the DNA TGCAGTGCTAGACACCGGGATGGCTACACCTTC. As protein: CSARHRDGYTF.

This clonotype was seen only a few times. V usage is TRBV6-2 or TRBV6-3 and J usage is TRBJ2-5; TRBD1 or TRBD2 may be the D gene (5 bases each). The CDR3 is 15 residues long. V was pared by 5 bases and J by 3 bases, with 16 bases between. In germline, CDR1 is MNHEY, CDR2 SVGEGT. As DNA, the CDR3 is TGTGCCAGCAGTAACTGGGACCACGGCGAAGAGACCCAGTACTTC. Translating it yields CASSNWDHGEETQYF.

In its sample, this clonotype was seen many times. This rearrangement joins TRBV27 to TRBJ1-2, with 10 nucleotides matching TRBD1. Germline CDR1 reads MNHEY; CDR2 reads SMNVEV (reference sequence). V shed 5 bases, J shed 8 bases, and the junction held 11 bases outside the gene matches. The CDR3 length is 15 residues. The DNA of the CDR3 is TGTGCCAGCAGTCCTTTCCAGACAGGGGGCGACGGCTACACCTTC. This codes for CASSPFQTGGDGYTF.

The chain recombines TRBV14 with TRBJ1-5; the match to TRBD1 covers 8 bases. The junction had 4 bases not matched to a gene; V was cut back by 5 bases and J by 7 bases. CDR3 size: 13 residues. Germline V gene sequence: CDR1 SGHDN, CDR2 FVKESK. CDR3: CASSSGGLQPQHF. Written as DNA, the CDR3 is TGTGCCAGCAGCTCAGGGGGCCTGCAGCCCCAGCATTTT.

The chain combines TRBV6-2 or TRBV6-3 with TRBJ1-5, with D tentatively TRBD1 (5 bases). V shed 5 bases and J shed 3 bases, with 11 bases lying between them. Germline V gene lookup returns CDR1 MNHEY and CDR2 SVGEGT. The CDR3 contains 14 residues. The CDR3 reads CASSRTGFNQPQHF. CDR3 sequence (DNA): TGTGCCAGCAGTCGCACAGGATTCAATCAGCCCCAGCATTTT.

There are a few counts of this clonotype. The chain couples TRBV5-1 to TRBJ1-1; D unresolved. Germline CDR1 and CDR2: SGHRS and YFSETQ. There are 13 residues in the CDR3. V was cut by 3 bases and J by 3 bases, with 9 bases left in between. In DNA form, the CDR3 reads TGCGCCAGCAGCTACGACGGGGACACTGAAGCTTTCTTT. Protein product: CASSYDGDTEAFF. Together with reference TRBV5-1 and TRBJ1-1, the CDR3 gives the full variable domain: KAGVTQTPRYLIKTRGQQVTLSCSPISGHRSVSWYQQTPGQGLQFLFEYFSETQRNKGNFPGRFSGRQFSNSRSEMNVSTLELGDSALYLCASSYDGDTEAFFGQGTRLTVV.

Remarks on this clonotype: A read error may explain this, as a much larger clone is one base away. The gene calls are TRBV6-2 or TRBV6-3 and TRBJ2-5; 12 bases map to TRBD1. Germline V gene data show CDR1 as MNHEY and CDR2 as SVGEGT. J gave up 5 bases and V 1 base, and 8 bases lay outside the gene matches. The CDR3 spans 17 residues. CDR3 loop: CASSYLGGTGGGETQYF. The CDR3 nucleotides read TGTGCCAGCAGTTACTTGGGCGGGACAGGGGGCGGTGAGACCCAGTACTTC.

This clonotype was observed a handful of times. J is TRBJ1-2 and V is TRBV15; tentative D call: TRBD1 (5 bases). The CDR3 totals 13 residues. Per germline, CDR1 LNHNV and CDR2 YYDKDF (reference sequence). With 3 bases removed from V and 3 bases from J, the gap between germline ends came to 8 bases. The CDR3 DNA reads TGTGCCACCAGCAGCGGAGGGGACTATGGCTACACCTTC. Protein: CATSSGGDYGYTF.

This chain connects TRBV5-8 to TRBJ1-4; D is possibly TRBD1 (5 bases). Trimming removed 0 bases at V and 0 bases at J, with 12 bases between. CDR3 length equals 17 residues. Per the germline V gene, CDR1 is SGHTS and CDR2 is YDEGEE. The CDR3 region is CASSLGDRQTTNEKLFF. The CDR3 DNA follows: TGTGCCAGCAGCTTGGGGGACCGGCAAACAACTAATGAAAAACTGTTTTTT. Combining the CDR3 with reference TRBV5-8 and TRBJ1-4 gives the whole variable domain EAGVTQSPTHLIKTRGQQATLRCSPISGHTSVYWYQQALGLGLQFLLWYDEGEERNRGNFPPRFSGRQFPNYSSELNVNALELEDSALYLCASSLGDRQTTNEKLFFGSGTQLSVL.

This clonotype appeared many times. CDR3 amino acids: CASSLVSGKGAYEQYF. The CDR3 coding sequence is TGTGCCAGCAGCTTAGTATCAGGGAAGGGCGCCTACGAGCAGTACTTC. The chain has TRBV11-2 and TRBJ2-7, with a tentative D call TRBD1 (5 bases). Germline lookup yields CDR1 SGHAT and CDR2 FQNNGV. V dropped 1 base and J dropped 2 bases, with 15 bases sitting between them. This CDR3 has 16 amino acids.

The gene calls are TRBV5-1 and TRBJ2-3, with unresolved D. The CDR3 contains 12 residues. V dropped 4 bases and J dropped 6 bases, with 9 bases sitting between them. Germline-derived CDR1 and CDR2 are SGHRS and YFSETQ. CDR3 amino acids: CASSLMRDTQYF. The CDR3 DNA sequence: TGCGCCAGCAGCCTCATGAGGGATACGCAGTATTTT.

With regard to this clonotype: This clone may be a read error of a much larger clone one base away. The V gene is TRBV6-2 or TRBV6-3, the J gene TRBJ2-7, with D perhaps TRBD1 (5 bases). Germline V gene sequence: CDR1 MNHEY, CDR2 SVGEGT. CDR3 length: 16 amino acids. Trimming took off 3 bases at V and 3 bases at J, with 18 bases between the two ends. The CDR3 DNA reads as TGTGCCAGCAGTTATCAGAGGACAAGTCGCGGCTACGAGCAGTACTTC. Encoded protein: CASSYQRTSRGYEQYF.

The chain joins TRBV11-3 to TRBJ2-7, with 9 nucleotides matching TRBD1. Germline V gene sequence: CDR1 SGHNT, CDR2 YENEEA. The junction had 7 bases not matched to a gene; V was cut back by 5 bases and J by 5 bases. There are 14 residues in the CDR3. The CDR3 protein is CASSPGTGTHEQYF. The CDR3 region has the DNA TGTGCCAGCAGCCCAGGGACAGGGACCCACGAGCAGTACTTC.

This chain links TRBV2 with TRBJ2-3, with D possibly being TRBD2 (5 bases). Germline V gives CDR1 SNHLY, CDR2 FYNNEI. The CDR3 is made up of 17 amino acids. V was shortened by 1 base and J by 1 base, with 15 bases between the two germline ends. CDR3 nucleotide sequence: TGTGCCAGCAGTGAAGGCCTGGGCCGGGGAGGCACAGATACGCAGTATTTT. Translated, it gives CASSEGLGRGGTDTQYF.

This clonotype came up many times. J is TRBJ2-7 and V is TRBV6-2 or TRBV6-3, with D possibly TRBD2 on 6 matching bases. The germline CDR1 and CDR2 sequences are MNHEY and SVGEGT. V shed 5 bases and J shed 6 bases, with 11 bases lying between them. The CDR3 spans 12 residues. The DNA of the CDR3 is TGTGCCAGCAGTCAGCTGGGACTCGAGCAGTACTTC. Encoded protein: CASSQLGLEQYF.

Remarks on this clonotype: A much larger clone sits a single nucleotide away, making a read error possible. As DNA, the CDR3 is TGTGCCAGTAGAAGAATAGGGGAAAACACTCAGTACTTC. It yields the protein CASRRIGENTQYF. This chain joins TRBV12-3 or TRBV12-4 and TRBJ2-4; D may be TRBD1 (5 bases). The CDR3 sequence is 13 residues long.

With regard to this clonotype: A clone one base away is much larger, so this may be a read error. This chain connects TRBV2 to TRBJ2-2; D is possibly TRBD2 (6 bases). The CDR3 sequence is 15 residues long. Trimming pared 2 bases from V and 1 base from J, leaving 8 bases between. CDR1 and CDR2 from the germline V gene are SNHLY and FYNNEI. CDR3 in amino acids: CASSERRGNTGELFF. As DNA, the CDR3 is TGTGCCAGCAGTGAACGGCGGGGGAACACCGGGGAGCTGTTTTTT.

The CDR3 sequence: CAWSSRGTGGEKLFF. DNA of the CDR3: TGTGCCTGGAGTTCTCGGGGGACGGGTGGTGAAAAACTGTTTTTT. The V and J genes are TRBV30 and TRBJ1-4; perhaps TRBD1 as D (5 bases). Germline CDR1 GTSNPN, CDR2 SVGIG (reference sequence). This CDR3 is 15 amino acids long. Between the trimmed V and J ends, which lost 2 bases and 7 bases, there was a span of 17 bases.